This T cell receptor beta chain is drawn from a study of OX40 agonist ivuxolimab in advanced cancers. In the study overall: Three patients had partial responses: one hepatocellular carcinoma, two cutaneous melanoma. Regarding the study as a whole: Among the lowest peripheral clonal expansion occurred in 0.1-3.0 mg/kg partial responders. At 0.1 to 3.0 mg/kg and by week 6, clonal expansion occurred in CD4+ and CD8+ blood T cells.

The protocol was immunoSEQ multiplex PCR, while the TCRdb copy is restricted to in-frame clones and leaves out a portion. The sample holds 65,000 to 95,000 clones; 83% are singletons and the top ten take about 0.76%. Trimming removed 4 bases at V and 5 bases at J, with 14 bases between. This CDR3 is 15 amino acids long. CDR1 SGHTA and CDR2 FQGNSA come from the germline V gene. On this clone: Its antigen is not known.

The chain joins TRBV7-2 to TRBJ1-4; D possibly corresponds to TRBD1 (6 bases). The material was CD4+ or CD8+ T cells sorted from blood, obtained in a trial of the OX40 agonist ivuxolimab. This clonotype was sampled from an adult with an advanced solid tumor such as melanoma, head and neck, liver or kidney cancer. This CDR3 is CASSSQGPANEKLFF. Here the CDR3 DNA reads TGTGCCAGCAGCTCACAGGGCCCTGCGAATGAAAAACTGTTTTTT.